This T cell receptor (beta chain) was profiled in a study of identical twins. Only a few counts were recorded for this clonotype. Trimming removed 3 bases from V and 10 bases from J; junction bases left unmatched: 15. The germline CDR1 and CDR2 sequences are WSHSY and SAAADI. This CDR3 region has 16 residues. TCRdb processed the 5' RACE reads anew with MiXCR; each CDR3 protein has one entry. The top ten hold 6% to 8.5% of the sample, which has 310,000 or so distinct CDR3 sequences, roughly 10% seen once. This same sample was also part of a study on yellow fever vaccine responses in identical twins.

Sequencing was done on a sample of CD8+ T cells sorted from blood. The J gene is TRBJ2-1, the V gene TRBV10-2, with 7 bases that match TRBD2. The source is a woman under 30 in good health. DNA of the CDR3: TGCGCCAGCAGTGATTCGGCTAGCGGACCTTCAAGAGAGCAGTTCTTC. This codes for CASSDSASGPSREQFF.